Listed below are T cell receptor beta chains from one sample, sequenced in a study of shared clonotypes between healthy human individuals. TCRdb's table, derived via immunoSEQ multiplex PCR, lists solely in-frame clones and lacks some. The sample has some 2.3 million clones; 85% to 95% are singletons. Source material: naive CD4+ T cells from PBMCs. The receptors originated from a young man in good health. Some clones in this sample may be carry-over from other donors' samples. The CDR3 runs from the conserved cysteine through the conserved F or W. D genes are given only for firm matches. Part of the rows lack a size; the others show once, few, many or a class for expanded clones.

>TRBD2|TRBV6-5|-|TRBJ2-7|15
CASSYYSGSSYEQYF
TGTGCCAGCAGTTACTATAGCGGGTCCTCCTACGAGCAGTACTTC
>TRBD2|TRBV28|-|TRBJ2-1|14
CASFSGSIYNEQFF
TGTGCCAGCTTTAGCGGGAGCATCTACAATGAGCAGTTCTTC
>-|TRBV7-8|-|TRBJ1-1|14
CASSLGGLGIRAFF
TGTGCCAGCAGCTTAGGCGGACTGGGGATTAGGGCTTTCTTT
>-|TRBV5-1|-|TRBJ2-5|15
CASSLGGGAQETQYF
TGCGCCAGCAGCTTGGGCGGAGGAGCCCAAGAGACCCAGTACTTC
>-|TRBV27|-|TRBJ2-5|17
CASSPSGDPGRQETQYF
TGTGCCAGCAGCCCCTCGGGGGACCCAGGGCGCCAAGAGACCCAGTACTTC
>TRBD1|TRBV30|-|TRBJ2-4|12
CAWSVQGARQYF
TGTGCCTGGAGTGTACAGGGGGCACGGCAGTACTTC
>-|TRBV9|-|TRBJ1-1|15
CASSVDVGLKAEAFF
TGTGCCAGCAGCGTAGATGTAGGCCTTAAGGCTGAAGCTTTCTTT
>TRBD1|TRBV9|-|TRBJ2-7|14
CASSPQGASYEQYF
TGTGCCAGCAGCCCACAGGGGGCCTCCTACGAGCAGTACTTC
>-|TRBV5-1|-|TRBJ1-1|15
CASSSQGNGNTEAFF
TGCGCCAGCAGCTCCCAGGGGAATGGGAACACTGAAGCTTTCTTT
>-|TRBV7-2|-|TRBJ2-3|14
CASSLDGSTDTQYF
TGTGCCAGCAGCTTAGACGGCAGCACAGATACGCAGTATTTT
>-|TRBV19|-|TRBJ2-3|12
CASSIDFATQYF
TGTGCCAGTAGTATAGACTTTGCTACGCAGTATTTT
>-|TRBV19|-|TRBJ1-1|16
CASSNALGGRVTEAFF
TGTGCCAGTAGTAACGCCCTGGGGGGGCGCGTCACTGAAGCTTTCTTT
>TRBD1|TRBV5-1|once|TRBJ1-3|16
CASSWGQGYSGNTIYF
TGCGCCAGCAGCTGGGGACAGGGCTATTCTGGAAACACCATATATTTT
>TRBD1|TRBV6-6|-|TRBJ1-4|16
CASSQGQGAPNEKLFF
TGTGCCAGCAGTCAGGGACAGGGGGCTCCTAATGAAAAACTGTTTTTT
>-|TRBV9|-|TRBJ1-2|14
CASSVLPANYGYTF
TGTGCCAGCAGCGTTTTGCCAGCTAACTATGGCTACACCTTC
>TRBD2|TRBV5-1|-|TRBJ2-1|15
CASSSLAGVPREQFF
TGCGCCAGCAGCTCACTAGCGGGAGTTCCCCGTGAGCAGTTCTTC
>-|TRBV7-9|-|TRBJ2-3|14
CASSSLALIDTQYF
TGTGCCAGCAGCTCCTTAGCGTTGATAGATACGCAGTATTTT
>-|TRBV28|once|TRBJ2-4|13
CASTSGAKNIQYF
TGTGCCAGCACCTCCGGAGCCAAAAACATTCAGTACTTC
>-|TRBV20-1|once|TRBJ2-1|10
CSAVSLEQFF
TGCAGTGCTGTTAGTCTTGAGCAGTTCTTC